Listed here is a single TCR beta chain. Its antigen is unidentified. The CDR3 has 15 amino acids. CDR1 and CDR2 from the germline V gene are GTSNPN and SVGIG (reference sequence). V was pared by 3 bases and J by 5 bases, with 18 bases between. The entry originates in a study of somatic mutations in cytotoxic T cells in rheumatoid arthritis. Study findings and constraints: Clonality of CD8+ T cells, which was compared between rheumatoid arthritis patients and age-matched healthy controls, did not differ significantly.

Sequenced by immunoSEQ multiplex PCR; TCRdb stores in-frame clones only, minus some. The sample carries some 25,000 clones, over 80% recorded once. The healthy control group was made up of blood donors, who had a median age of approximately 56 years (range roughly 20-75) and were less than 60% female. The rearrangement joins TRBV30 to TRBJ2-3, with TRBD2 as a possible D gene (5 bases). Sequenced sample: CD8+ T cells sorted from blood. The clonotype was recovered from a man aged 45-60 years in good health. The CDR3 region has the DNA TGTGCCTGGAGCGTGCCACCGGAGGAAGGAGATACGCAGTATTTT. The encoded protein is CAWSVPPEEGDTQYF.